What follows describes a single T cell receptor beta chain. In this sample, this clonotype turned up a few times. It lacks a known antigen. The input lacks base qualities; no much larger clone sits a single base away. This record belongs to a study of regulatory T cells in long-lasting Graves disease listed by TCRdb under 2021. Some background on the complete study: Patients with newly diagnosed Graves' disease had been on antithyroid drugs for under 3 months. The study was registered as a clinical trial and conducted in China. A total of around 33 samples were covered by TCR sequencing, comprising around 13 persistent and around 20 newly diagnosed Graves' disease patients. Persistent Graves' disease patients were compared with newly diagnosed Graves' disease patients by peripheral blood TCR sequencing and RNA sequencing.

The CDR3 runs 15 amino acids, cysteine and phenylalanine included. Of the read, only the CDR3 DNA is kept; its 45 bases are in frame from base 1. CDR1 and CDR2, per the germline V gene (reference sequence), are SGHKS and YYEKEE. V loses 4 bases of germline sequence and J loses 1 base, and the interval between the two ends is 12 bases. According to the study, the label for this sample's time point signals: newly diagnosed GD, antithyroid drugs for less than 3 months. For both TCR sequencing and RNA sequencing, RNA was extracted from PBMCs using TRIzol. The diagnosis of Graves' disease followed American Thyroid Association guidelines. The patients came from an endocrinology department in Xi'an, China. Each patient gave approximately 10 milliliters of peripheral blood, collected in an EDTA anticoagulant tube. PBMCs were isolated by Ficoll Paque Plus density gradient separation without further T cell sorting. An Agilent 2100 Bioanalyzer and agarose gel were used to assess RNA quality, and a NanoDrop 2000 was used to measure RNA concentration.

Library construction relied on multiplex PCR. Sequencing used an Illumina HiSeq 4000. TCR beta libraries were built with iRepertoire HTBI primers and Arm-PCR amplification of CDR3 regions. PCR products were gel purified before sequencing. The study's own analysis went as follows. Across samples, 60 to 70 TRBV and 15 or so TRBJ segments were identified and used for gene usage analysis of CDR3 amino acid clonotypes. COPE and FqMerger were used to merge the filtered high-quality paired reads into contigs. BLAST was used to align contigs to the IMGT TRBV, TRBD and TRBJ reference genes, and CDR3 was defined following IMGT. Highly expanded clones were defined as clonotypes with a frequency above 0.1%. Shannon entropy was used to measure repertoire diversity, and the Gini coefficient was used to measure V-J evenness. A clonotype found in more than one individual was treated as public. Starting from the raw public reads, TCRdb applied fastp trimming at Q25, assembled clones with MiXCR and retained in-frame beta chains. Entries that share a CDR3 protein sequence are merged under the most common genes and DNA. TCRdb, rather than the study authors, made the V and J calls. This sample is represented by 300,000 to 400,000 distinct CDR3 sequences; 16% of them were singletons. The ten largest clonotypes hold roughly 30% of the sample.

General conclusions and limits of the study: The authors acknowledged the small sample size as a limitation that may reduce accuracy. Because the primary lesion, thyroid tissue, could not be accessed, the study looked at peripheral blood alone. More public clonotypes were shared among persistent patients (roughly 2,700) than among newly diagnosed patients (roughly 1,000). Lower TCR Shannon entropy and fewer highly expanded clones were observed in persistent Graves' disease patients than in newly diagnosed patients, which suggested clonal expansion. Only the TCR beta chain was sequenced and analyzed. TRBV28, TRBJ1-2 and TRBJ2-5 were preferentially used in persistent disease, while TRBV20-1 and TRBJ2-1 were favored in newly diagnosed disease.

Separately, the same data were catalogued under a study of T cells in Graves' hyperthyroidism and ophthalmopathy. The second investigation adds: Stable Graves' hyperthyroidism was defined as no progression to ophthalmopathy during 18 months of follow-up. Hyperthyroidism patients were newly diagnosed, with disease duration under 2 months, and aged 18 to 65 years. Exclusion was applied to patients with uncontrolled infections, other autoimmune diseases, pregnancy or lactation. Diagnoses were established on the basis of clinical symptoms, serum thyroxine and TRAb, thyroid ultrasound, and orbital computed tomography. The TCR CDR3 was subjected to a first round of RT-PCR using the HTBI primer set and the Qiagen OneStep RT-PCR kit. Most expanded thyroid clonotypes (frequency above 0.001) were also found in blood, which suggests that blood repertoires may mirror thyroid immune responses. A 13 V-J signature model separated ophthalmopathy from stable hyperthyroidism, with just over 85% sensitivity and roughly 84% specificity in cross-validation and 80%/75% in testing. During validation, the model predicted progression to ophthalmopathy a median of around 6 months ahead of onset, with roughly 65% sensitivity and 72.22% specificity. TCR V-J signatures able to tell the groups apart were searched for in a discovery cohort of 90 to 100 patients, of whom 43 had Graves' ophthalmopathy and around 58 had stable Graves' hyperthyroidism. An independent validation cohort of some 18 hyperthyroidism patients and approximately 15 patients who later progressed to ophthalmopathy tested prospective prediction of ophthalmopathy. The 75 to 100 discovery patients were divided at random into training and test sets in a 7:3 ratio. In over five Graves' hyperthyroidism patients, the study also compared T-cell repertoires from thyroid tissue with T-cell repertoires from blood. After blood sampling, hyperthyroidism patients were treated with methimazole at a starting dose of 30 mg daily, and ophthalmopathy patients were treated with high-dose intravenous methylprednisolone. Libraries were constructed in a second round of multiplex PCR, after which size selection and purification were carried out. Libraries were sequenced paired-end with 100 bp reads on an Illumina HiSeq2000. SOAPnuke was used to process the raw data, removing reads that contained adapters or uncalled bases, had a mean Phred below 15, or lacked an exact match to the constant primer or identifier. High-quality paired reads were merged with COPE v1.2.5, and unique nucleotide sequences were defined as clonotypes. MiTCR v1.1 was used to align clonotypes to the IMGT TRBV, TRBD and TRBJ reference segments. Only V-J combinations with frequency above 0.0001, covering about 99% of repertoires, were analysed. A TCS score was defined as the ratio of F50 (clonal expansion) to E x V (chaos), with BLOSUM62-based TCRdist applied between CDR3 peptides within each V-J. Welch's t-statistics and random forest reduced approximately 520 V-J features to 10 to 15, which were used in a naive Bayes classifier (R e1071). Sample size was not statistically predetermined, and investigators were not blinded to group allocation. The paper reports TCR Vbeta CDR3 sequencing of over 130 peripheral blood samples: approximately 43 ophthalmopathy, roughly 74 hyperthyroidism and approximately 17 progressor patients.

The source of this sequence is a man between 40 and 49 years old with Graves disease. Donor details come from another sample of the same person, matched by shared clones. Source: peripheral blood mononuclear cells (PBMCs), taken at new diagnosis, from a patient treated with antithyroid drugs. The rearrangement joined TRBV5-5 to TRBJ1-5; matching of 5 bases hints at TRBD1 as the D gene. The CDR3 region: CASSGGGGSNQPQHF. At the DNA level, the sequence is TGTGCCAGCAGCGGGGGGGGAGGGAGCAATCAGCCCCAGCATTTT.